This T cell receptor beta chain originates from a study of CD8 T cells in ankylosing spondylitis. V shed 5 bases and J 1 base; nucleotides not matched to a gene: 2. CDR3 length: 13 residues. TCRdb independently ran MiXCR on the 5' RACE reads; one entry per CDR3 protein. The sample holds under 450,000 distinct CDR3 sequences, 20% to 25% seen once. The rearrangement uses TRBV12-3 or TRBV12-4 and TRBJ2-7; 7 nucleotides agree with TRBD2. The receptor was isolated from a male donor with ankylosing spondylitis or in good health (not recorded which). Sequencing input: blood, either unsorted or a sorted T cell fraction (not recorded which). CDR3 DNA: TGTGCCAGCAGTGGGGGGGAGTCCTACGAGCAGTACTTC. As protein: CASSGGESYEQYF.